These 19 T cell receptor beta chains share one sample of origin, sequenced in a study of cytomegalovirus exposure and HLA in healthy donors. Sequenced by immunoSEQ multiplex PCR; TCRdb stores in-frame clones only, minus some. The sample has more than 300,000 clones, 86% seen once; the top ten hold 0.84%. Sample: PBMCs. The receptors stem from a woman in her late teens or twenties in good health and CMV-seronegative.

The V gene is TRBV4-3, the J gene TRBJ1-4; D is undetermined. V gave up 0 bases and J gave up 0 bases, with 11 bases separating them. This CDR3 has 17 amino acids. Germline loops: CDR1 LGHNA, CDR2 YSLEER. The CDR3, as DNA: TGCGCCAGCAGCCAAGATGCCAGTCTAGCAACTAATGAAAAACTGTTTTTT. Translating gives CASSQDASLATNEKLFF.

The V and J genes are TRBV30 and TRBJ2-1; 9 bases fit TRBD2. Per germline, CDR1 GTSNPN and CDR2 SVGIG (reference sequence). Unmatched junction bases numbered 6, after V lost 3 bases and J lost 3 bases. The CDR3 length is 15 residues. The CDR3 spells CAWRPGLAVYNEQFF. CDR3 bases: TGTGCCTGGAGGCCGGGACTAGCAGTCTACAATGAGCAGTTCTTC.

Notes on this clone: Possible read error: a much larger clone is one base away. This chain connects TRBV6-1 to TRBJ2-1; the match to TRBD2 covers 10 bases. The length of the CDR3 is 15 residues. V was pared by 3 bases and J by 4 bases, with 3 bases of the junction left unmatched. Germline assignment: CDR1 MNHNS and CDR2 SASEGT. The DNA of the CDR3 is TGTGCCAGCAGTGAGTCAGCGGGAGGGTACAATGAGCAGTTCTTC. Amino acid sequence: CASSESAGGYNEQFF.

This clone was seen a handful of times. CDR3 sequence reads: CASSVGGQVPGYGYTF. Written as DNA, the CDR3 is TGTGCCAGCAGCGTAGGGGGACAGGTCCCGGGTTATGGCTACACCTTC. This chain connects TRBV9 to TRBJ1-2, with 8 nucleotides matching TRBD1. V trimming: 0 bases; J trimming: 5 bases; junction bases outside the gene matches: 9. The germline V gene has CDR1 SGDLS and CDR2 YYNGEE. The CDR3 has 16 residues. Complete variable domain (other parts from reference TRBV9 and TRBJ1-2): DSGVTQTPKHLITATGQRVTLRCSPRSGDLSVYWYQQSLDQGLQFLIQYYNGEERAKGNILERFSAQQFPDLHSELNLSSLELGDSALYFCASSVGGQVPGYGYTFGSGTRLTVV.

The table lists this clone with a few counts. The chain combines TRBV14 with TRBJ2-7, with D possibly being TRBD2 (5 bases). Trimming pared 4 bases from V and 7 bases from J, leaving 14 bases between. The V gene's germline CDR1 is SGHDN and CDR2 FVKESK. This CDR3 is built from 13 residues. The CDR3 region is CASSPTSPGEQYF. CDR3 coding DNA: TGTGCCAGCAGCCCGACTTCTCCGGGAGAGCAGTACTTC.

The rearrangement links TRBV15 to TRBJ2-3; D uncertain. The CDR3 is made up of 12 amino acids. Trimming left V 2 bases short and J 4 bases short, with 4 bases between. Germline-derived CDR1 and CDR2 are LNHNV and YYDKDF (reference sequence). The CDR3 loop reads CATSRPSDTQYF. CDR3 bases: TGTGCCACCAGCAGACCTTCAGATACGCAGTATTTT.

V and J are TRBV5-4 and TRBJ2-3; 7 bases fit TRBD2. Germline lookup yields CDR1 SGHNT and CDR2 YYREEE (reference sequence). The length of the CDR3 is 17 residues. Unmatched junction bases numbered 13, after V lost 5 bases and J lost 1 base. The CDR3 DNA follows: TGTGCCAGCAGTCCACCCCTCGGGGGGACGGGCACAGATACGCAGTATTTT. This sequence encodes CASSPPLGGTGTDTQYF.

V is TRBV9 and J is TRBJ2-7, with 10 bases aligning to TRBD2. CDR3 length: 14 residues. The germline gives CDR1 SGDLS, CDR2 YYNGEE. With 3 bases clipped from V and 5 bases from J, the junction kept 5 bases outside the gene matches. The CDR3 sequence: CASSATSGTDEQYF. The CDR3 coding sequence is TGTGCCAGCAGCGCCACTAGCGGGACCGACGAGCAGTACTTC.

The chain is built from TRBV21-1 and TRBJ2-5; no check of the table's D call, TRBD2, against the DNA was made. TRBV21-1 is designated a pseudogene. The CDR3 is made up of 15 amino acids. CDR3 loop: CASSKGLAGPCGQYF. The CDR3 DNA reads as TGTGCCAGCAGCAAAGGATTAGCGGGACCTTGTGGCCAGTACTTC.

The count of this clone is one. The rearrangement uses TRBV7-9 and TRBJ2-3; D is unresolved. V shed 2 bases and J shed 1 base, with 19 bases lying between them. This CDR3 is 18 amino acids long. Germline assignment: CDR1 SEHNR and CDR2 FQNEAQ (reference sequence). CDR3 coding DNA: TGTGCCAGCAGCTTATCTCAGGCATTTAATTGGGGCACAGATACGCAGTATTTT. Amino acids: CASSLSQAFNWGTDTQYF.

The rearrangement uses TRBV7-3 and TRBJ2-1; a weak D match, TRBD1 (5 bases). Trimming stripped 5 bases from V and 9 bases from J, with 11 bases between. Looked up from germline, CDR1 is SGHTA and CDR2 is FQGTGA. The CDR3 is 12 amino acids. CDR3 nucleotide sequence: TGTGCCAGCAGCGTTAGGGGTACTGAGCAGTTCTTC. Amino acids: CASSVRGTEQFF.

The chain joins TRBV30 to TRBJ1-1; TRBD1 matches 7 bases. This CDR3 has 12 amino acids. The ends lost 2 bases at V and 8 bases at J; junction bases unmatched: 5. Germline V CDR1 and CDR2: GTSNPN, SVGIG (reference sequence). The CDR3 here is CAWSRLGQEAFF. In DNA, the CDR3 is TGTGCCTGGAGTAGGTTGGGACAGGAAGCTTTCTTT.

This chain connects TRBV27 to TRBJ1-1; 7 positions match TRBD1. V was clipped by 2 bases and J by 5 bases; unmatched bases: 5. The CDR3 contains 14 residues. CDR1 and CDR2 from the germline V gene are MNHEY and SMNVEV (reference sequence). CDR3 residues: CASSLLTGRTEAFF. The CDR3 DNA sequence: TGTGCCAGCAGTTTACTGACAGGGAGGACTGAAGCTTTCTTT.

The sample holds one count of this clone. The chain is built from TRBV15 and TRBJ2-7, with D perhaps TRBD2 (5 bases). Trimming pared 2 bases from V and 3 bases from J, leaving 14 bases between. Germline CDR1 reads LNHNV; CDR2 reads YYDKDF (reference sequence). The CDR3 covers 15 residues. CDR3 protein: CATSRRGTGIYEQYF. The CDR3 nucleotides read TGTGCCACCAGCAGACGGGGAACCGGCATCTACGAGCAGTACTTC.

This clone has just a few counts. The junction differs from germline at one of its ends, possibly a read error. The J gene is TRBJ2-5, the V gene TRBV27; 13 bases are a match to TRBD2. The CDR3 consists of 13 residues. Germline CDR1 reads MNHEY; CDR2 reads SMNVEV (reference sequence). The CDR3 DNA is TGTGCCAGCAGTATGACTAGCGGGAGGCCCAGCGACTTC. Translating gives CASSMTSGRPSDF.

This chain links TRBV4-1 with TRBJ1-5; 11 positions match TRBD1. The CDR3 contains 15 residues. V lost 1 base to trimming and J lost 4 bases; unmatched junction nucleotides: 0. The V gene's germline CDR1 is MGHRA and CDR2 YSYEKL. CDR3 sequence reads: CASSQGDRGNQPQHF. As DNA, the CDR3 is TGCGCCAGCAGCCAAGGGGACAGGGGGAATCAGCCCCAGCATTTT.

This chain joins TRBV6-6 and TRBJ1-3; D is ambiguous. The germline V and J ends were trimmed by 2 bases and 4 bases, with 6 bases remaining between them. This CDR3 contains 13 residues. Germline CDR1 reads MNHNY; CDR2 reads SVGAGI (reference sequence). CDR3 bases: TGTGCCAGCAGTTACGAGACAGGAAACACCATATATTTT. It codes for CASSYETGNTIYF.

This clone has only one observation. This chain joins TRBV18 and TRBJ2-5; tentatively, D is TRBD1 (5 bases). V lost 2 bases to trimming and J lost 1 base, with 8 bases between them. Per germline, CDR1 KGHSH and CDR2 LQKENI. This CDR3 is 14 amino acids long. CDR3 region: CASSPRQGQETQYF. CDR3 in DNA: TGTGCCAGCTCACCAAGGCAGGGCCAAGAGACCCAGTACTTC.

The chain has TRBV2 and TRBJ2-7, with a weak D call TRBD1 (6 bases). V was cut by 5 bases and J by 0 bases, with 23 bases left in between. The CDR3 has 18 residues. Germline lookup yields CDR1 SNHLY and CDR2 FYNNEI. The CDR3 sequence is CASSSDRLRAPSSYEQYF. In DNA form, the CDR3 reads TGTGCCAGCAGTTCTGACAGGTTAAGGGCCCCAAGCTCCTACGAGCAGTACTTC. Looking up the rest from reference TRBV2 and TRBJ2-7 gives the full variable domain: EPEVTQTPSHQVTQMGQEVILRCVPISNHLYFYWYRQILGQKVEFLVSFYNNEISEKSEIFDDQFSVERPDGSNFTLKIRSTKLEDSAMYFCASSSDRLRAPSSYEQYFGPGTRLTVT.